This T cell receptor (beta chain) originates from a study of blood T cell repertoires in COVID-19. Study context: Specimens from acute and convalescent COVID-19 originated in the United States, Italy and Spain. In each case, the material was cDNA or gDNA derived from T cells, B-cell-depleted T cells, or PBMCs.

Authors' processing steps: Nucleated cell number was recorded as an estimate derived from reference gene primer amplification. This table comes from immunoSEQ multiplex PCR, and its TCRdb copy is limited to in-frame clones, with some not included. V, J and clone size were drawn from that table, and D and trimming were deduced from the DNA. Here the sample spans some 100,000 clones, around 85% being singletons. Germline V gene lookup returns CDR1 SEHNR and CDR2 FQNEAQ (reference sequence). Trimming took 5 bases from V and 7 from J; bases not matched to a gene: 11. There are 15 residues in the CDR3. This clone was found once.

The sample comprised peripheral blood. This receptor was identified in a man in his 70s who had recovered from COVID-19. The genes are TRBV7-9 and TRBJ2-7; 10 bases agree with TRBD1. The CDR3 loop reads CASSTPGTGAKEQYF. The CDR3 region has the DNA TGTGCCAGCAGCACCCCCGGGACAGGGGCGAAGGAGCAGTACTTC.